This T cell receptor beta chain was found in a study of identifying expanded T cells in peripheral blood. The ends were cut back, 3 bases at V and 10 bases at J, with 16 bases in the middle. The CDR3 is 15 residues long. Germline CDR1 is SNHLY and CDR2 is FYNNEI. This clone came up a few times. Sequencing was performed with immunoSEQ multiplex PCR; in TCRdb, only in-frame clones are kept and a portion is missing. The table lists 91,000 or so clones, more than 70% of them singletons. Collection occurred without any documented infections or immune events in donors. The chain joins TRBV2 to TRBJ1-6; D is unresolved. What was sequenced was blood. The clonotype comes from a person aged 18 to 75 in good health. The CDR3 region has the DNA TGTGCCAGCAGTGACAATGGAGCCTGGAGGTCACCCCTCCACTTT. Translated, it gives CASSDNGAWRSPLHF.